These 22 T cell receptor beta chains came from one sample sequenced in a study of T-cell memory formation after mild COVID-19 (dated by TCRdb to the early 2020s). Libraries were built with 5' RACE. The sequencer was an Illumina NovaSeq 6000. TCRdb redid the processing of the public reads, applying fastp at Q25 and MiXCR, and retained in-frame beta chains. Rows with one shared CDR3 protein collapse into an entry with the most common genes and DNA. For this sample the table gives roughly 130,000 distinct CDR3 sequences, of which approximately 5.9% were detected only once. Roughly 2% of the sample lies in the top ten. Specimen: PBMCs or a T cell subset sorted from them (not recorded which). The receptors stem from an adult woman who had mild COVID-19 (a few samples of this study predate the infection). The sample titles of this study are shuffled in the database, so cell type and time point are left out; the donor was told from shared clones.

This clonotype was counted a few times. The chain carries TRBV5-1 and TRBJ2-1, with D perhaps TRBD2 (6 bases). Trimming removed 4 bases from V and 0 bases from J, with 11 bases in between. In germline, CDR1 is SGHRS, CDR2 YFSETQ. The CDR3 spans 15 residues. The CDR3 spells CASSQSSDSYNEQFF. In DNA form, the CDR3 reads TGCGCCAGCAGCCAGTCTAGCGACTCCTACAATGAGCAGTTCTTC.

The V gene is TRBV7-8, the J gene TRBJ2-7, with 8 nucleotides matching TRBD1. Germline assignment: CDR1 SGHVS and CDR2 FQNEAQ. Trimming took 5 bases from V and 6 from J; bases not matched to a gene: 3. The CDR3 sequence is 12 residues long. The CDR3 protein is CASSTDRVEQYF. CDR3 sequence (DNA): TGTGCCAGCAGCACGGACAGGGTCGAGCAGTACTTC.

There are a few counts of this clonotype. The chain links TRBV6-5 to TRBJ1-1, with unresolved D. Between the trimmed V and J ends, which lost 0 bases and 3 bases, there was a span of 8 bases. The CDR3 runs 14 residues. Germline V gene data show CDR1 as MNHEY and CDR2 as SVGAGI. The CDR3 nucleotides are TGTGCCAGCAGTTACTCGACGGATTACACTGAAGCTTTCTTT. It yields the protein CASSYSTDYTEAFF.

This clonotype appeared a few times. The chain carries TRBV5-6 and TRBJ1-2; D is undetermined. The ends were cut back, 0 bases at V and 6 bases at J, with 18 bases in the middle. Germline V gives CDR1 SGHDT, CDR2 YYEEEE. The CDR3 is made up of 16 amino acids. CDR3 in amino acids: CASSLVFIERRNGYTF. In DNA, the CDR3 is TGTGCCAGCAGCTTGGTGTTTATTGAGAGAAGGAATGGCTACACCTTC.

The chain joins TRBV12-3 or TRBV12-4 to TRBJ2-7, with 11 bases lining up with TRBD1. The CDR3 has 15 amino acids. V lost 6 bases, J lost 3 bases, and 7 bases stayed unmatched. The CDR3 sequence is CASSPDRGLLYEQYF. CDR3 nucleotides: TGTGCCAGCAGCCCGGACAGGGGGCTACTCTACGAGCAGTACTTC.

This clonotype was seen only a few times. The gene calls are TRBV6-6 and TRBJ2-7, with TRBD1 matching over 10 bases. Germline V lookup: CDR1 MNHNY, CDR2 SVGAGI (reference sequence). The CDR3 is 16 residues long. V shed 3 bases, J shed 5 bases, and the junction held 10 bases outside the gene matches. The CDR3 is CASSYPAGQGSHEQYF. CDR3 sequence (DNA): TGTGCCAGCAGTTATCCTGCGGGACAGGGGTCCCACGAGCAGTACTTC.

The rearrangement uses TRBV5-1 and TRBJ1-2; 7 nucleotides agree with TRBD1. Trimming cost V 3 bases and J 6 bases; bases outside gene matches: 8. The CDR3 consists of 14 residues. CDR1 and CDR2 (germline): SGHRS, YFSETQ. Written as DNA, the CDR3 is TGCGCCAGCAGCTATGGACAGGCCTGGGATGGCTACACCTTC. Amino acid sequence: CASSYGQAWDGYTF.

This clonotype has at least ten counts. This chain uses TRBV7-2 with TRBJ2-5; TRBD2 agrees at 10 bases. The CDR3 runs to 18 residues. CDR1 and CDR2 (germline): SGHTA, FQGNSA. V lost 4 bases, J lost 5 bases, and 16 bases stayed unmatched. CDR3 nucleotides: TGTGCCAGCAGCTACATCAAAGGGCTAGCGGGGGTTTTGGAGACCCAGTACTTC. Encoded protein: CASSYIKGLAGVLETQYF.

This clonotype came up many times. The genes are TRBV28 and TRBJ1-5; D remains ambiguous. The CDR3 has 14 amino acids. Trimming cost V 7 bases and J 1 base, with 11 bases left between them. CDR1 is MDHEN and CDR2 is SYDVKM in the germline V gene. In DNA, the CDR3 is TGTGCCAGCAAAAAGGCGGGGAGCAATCAGCCCCAGCATTTT. Its protein product is CASKKAGSNQPQHF.

This chain links TRBV5-1 with TRBJ1-2; TRBD1 might be the D (5 bases). This CDR3 contains 14 residues. The V gene lost 4 bases and the J gene lost 7 bases, with 17 bases spanning the gap. From germline, CDR1 is SGHRS and CDR2 YFSETQ. CDR3 sequence: CASSVSQGYGGYTF. CDR3 nucleotide sequence: TGCGCCAGCAGCGTTTCGCAGGGTTACGGTGGCTACACCTTC. The full variable domain, its missing parts supplied by reference TRBV5-1 and TRBJ1-2, is KAGVTQTPRYLIKTRGQQVTLSCSPISGHRSVSWYQQTPGQGLQFLFEYFSETQRNKGNFPGRFSGRQFSNSRSEMNVSTLELGDSALYLCASSVSQGYGGYTFGSGTRLTVV.

This clonotype was recorded many times. V is TRBV7-8 and J is TRBJ2-3; possibly TRBD1 for D (5 bases). CDR1 is SGHVS, CDR2 FQNEAQ, per germline. There are 16 residues in the CDR3. The ends were cut back, 1 base at V and 6 bases at J, with 17 bases in the middle. CDR3 nucleotide sequence: TGTGCCAGCAGCTTAGGCATCCAGGGTCGGACGGATACGCAGTATTTT. Translated, it gives CASSLGIQGRTDTQYF.

The chain combines TRBV21-1 with TRBJ2-3; the listed D gene, TRBD2, was not tested against the DNA. TRBV21-1 is designated a pseudogene. The CDR3 contains 16 residues. CDR3 loop: CASNPVGLESTDTQYF. DNA of the CDR3: TGTGCCAGCAACCCGGTGGGACTAGAAAGCACAGATACGCAGTATTTT.

The rearrangement joins TRBV5-1 to TRBJ2-1, with D perhaps matching TRBD1 (6 bases). The CDR3 runs to 14 residues. The V end lost 4 bases, the J end lost 3 bases, and 11 bases lay between the germline ends. In germline, CDR1 is SGHRS, CDR2 YFSETQ. The CDR3 coding sequence is TGCGCCAGCAGCACCCGGACAGACTACAATGAGCAGTTCTTC. It yields the protein CASSTRTDYNEQFF.

This clonotype was detected only a few times. The chain is built from TRBV6-6 and TRBJ2-6, with no clear D. CDR1 and CDR2 from the germline V gene are MNHNY and SVGAGI (reference sequence). V lost 8 bases to trimming and J lost 1 base, with 9 bases between them. This CDR3 contains 14 residues. The chain's CDR3 is CASLGVSGANVLTF. The CDR3 bases are TGTGCCAGCCTTGGGGTATCTGGGGCCAACGTCCTGACTTTC.

This clonotype has a count of ten or more. This chain joins TRBV20-1 and TRBJ2-1; D ambiguous. Germline V lookup: CDR1 DFQATT, CDR2 SNEGSKA (reference sequence). V lost 3 bases and J lost 0, with 9 bases in between. The CDR3 covers 14 residues. The CDR3 bases are TGCAGTGCTAGGGCCCAGAGCTCCTACAATGAGCAGTTCTTC. Protein sequence: CSARAQSSYNEQFF.

As for this clonotype: An end of the junction differs from the germline gene, which may be a read error. The CDR3 reads CASSGQVRGF. For the CDR3, the DNA is TGTGCCAGCAGCGGACAGGTCCGGGGCTTC. The V call is TRBV2, the J call TRBJ2-7; 7 bases are a match to TRBD1. Germline V gene lookup returns CDR1 SNHLY and CDR2 FYNNEI. This CDR3 region has 10 residues.

This clonotype was detected ten times or more. The chain links TRBV15 to TRBJ1-2; 9 nucleotides line up with TRBD1. After removal of 6 bases from V and 8 bases from J, the junction contained 10 bases not matched to a gene. CDR1 LNHNV and CDR2 YYDKDF come from the germline V gene (reference sequence). This CDR3 comprises 14 residues. As DNA, the CDR3 is TGTGCCACCAGATCGACAGGGGGTAGATACGGCTACACCTTC. Translated: CATRSTGGRYGYTF.

This clonotype appeared a few times. The V gene is TRBV11-2, the J gene TRBJ2-1, with 11 bases identical to TRBD2. The CDR3 spans 20 residues. CDR1 and CDR2 from the germline V gene are SGHAT and FQNNGV. V was clipped by 2 bases and J by 5 bases; unmatched bases: 17. CDR3 loop: CASSLWIPGVAGGPHNEQFF. The DNA of the CDR3 is TGTGCCAGCAGCTTATGGATCCCTGGGGTAGCGGGAGGGCCCCACAATGAGCAGTTCTTC.

This clonotype has ten or more counts. The genes are TRBV5-1 and TRBJ2-5; perhaps TRBD1 as D (6 bases). V was trimmed by 4 bases and J by 3 bases, leaving 16 bases between them. This CDR3 has 15 residues. CDR1 is SGHRS, CDR2 YFSETQ, per germline. The CDR3 loop reads CASSSGQFREETQYF. CDR3 sequence (DNA): TGCGCCAGCAGCAGCGGACAGTTTAGGGAAGAGACCCAGTACTTC. The variable domain in full, completed from reference TRBV5-1 and TRBJ2-5, reads KAGVTQTPRYLIKTRGQQVTLSCSPISGHRSVSWYQQTPGQGLQFLFEYFSETQRNKGNFPGRFSGRQFSNSRSEMNVSTLELGDSALYLCASSSGQFREETQYFGPGTRLLVL.

The J gene is TRBJ2-1, the V gene TRBV7-9; D might be TRBD2 (7 bases). The V gene lost 5 bases and the J gene lost 4 bases, with 18 bases spanning the gap. Germline V lookup: CDR1 SEHNR, CDR2 FQNEAQ (reference sequence). The CDR3 has 16 residues. The CDR3 protein is CASSPSNGGLYNEQFF. CDR3 coding DNA: TGTGCCAGCAGCCCCTCTAACGGGGGGCTTTACAATGAGCAGTTCTTC.

The chain joins TRBV5-1 to TRBJ2-7; TRBD2 agrees at 7 bases. V shed 4 bases and J 1 base; nucleotides not matched to a gene: 14. From germline, CDR1 is SGHRS and CDR2 YFSETQ. This CDR3 comprises 17 residues. The CDR3 here is CASSIDLGGKPSYEQYF. CDR3 sequence (DNA): TGCGCCAGCAGCATCGATCTGGGGGGGAAACCTTCCTACGAGCAGTACTTC.

This clonotype was seen only a few times. The CDR3, as DNA: TGCGCCAGCAGCTTAAGGACAGGGATAACTGAAGCTTTCTTT. Its protein is CASSLRTGITEAFF. The chain is built from TRBV5-1 and TRBJ1-1; TRBD1 matches at 8 bases. CDR1 and CDR2 (germline): SGHRS, YFSETQ. The V gene end was trimmed by 2 bases and the J gene end by 5 bases; junction bases not matched to a gene: 5. CDR3 size: 14 residues.